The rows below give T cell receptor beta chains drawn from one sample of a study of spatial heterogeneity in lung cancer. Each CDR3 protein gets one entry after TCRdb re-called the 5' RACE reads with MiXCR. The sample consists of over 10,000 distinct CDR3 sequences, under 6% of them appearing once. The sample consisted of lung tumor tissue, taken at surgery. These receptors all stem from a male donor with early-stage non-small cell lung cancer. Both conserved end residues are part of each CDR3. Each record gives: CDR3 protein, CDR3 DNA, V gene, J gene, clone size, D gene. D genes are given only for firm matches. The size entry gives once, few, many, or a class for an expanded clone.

CASSQVAEHSF	TGTGCCAGCAGCCAAGTGGCCGAGCATTCTTTC	TRBV3-1	TRBJ2-1	many	.
CSALKNSPLHF	TGCAGTGCCCTAAAAAATTCACCCCTCCACTTT	TRBV20-1	TRBJ1-6	many	.
CASSLMGGQNTGELFF	TGCGCCAGCAGCTTGATGGGGGGCCAGAACACCGGGGAGCTGTTTTTT	TRBV5-1	TRBJ2-2	many	.
CSARARGRDSPLHF	TGCAGTGCTAGAGCCAGGGGGCGGGATTCACCCCTCCACTTT	TRBV20-1	TRBJ1-6	many	TRBD1